This TCR beta chain was recovered during a study of T cells in Graves' hyperthyroidism and ophthalmopathy. This clonotype was picked up many times. Germline CDR1 is MDHEN and CDR2 is SYDVKM. The CDR3 is 15 amino acids. V lost 6 bases and J lost 2; bases outside the gene matches: 7. It was RNA transcripts that yielded the amplified TCR beta CDR3 regions. HTBI primers were the set used in a first-round RT-PCR of the TCR CDR3. Each CDR3 protein is one row after TCRdb ran MiXCR on the multiplex PCR reads. The sample lists roughly 700,000 distinct CDR3 sequences, 14% occurring once. Graves' hyperthyroidism qualified as stable when ophthalmopathy did not progress within 18 months. The PBMCs were taken from roughly 9.3 ml of fresh peripheral blood.

The TCR sequence derives from a woman aged 18-29 years with Graves' hyperthyroidism. The chain couples TRBV28 to TRBJ1-5; 7 nucleotides align to TRBD1. Sequencing was performed on blood. This chain's CDR3 is CASRYRGTRNQPQHF. The CDR3 bases are TGTGCCAGCAGGTACAGGGGAACGCGCAATCAGCCCCAGCATTTT. Looking up the rest from reference TRBV28 and TRBJ1-5 gives the full variable domain: DVKVTQSSRYLVKRTGEKVFLECVQDMDHENMFWYRQDPGLGLRLIYFSYDVKMKEKGDIPEGYSVSREKKERFSLILESASTNQTSMYLCASRYRGTRNQPQHFGDGTRLSIL.